A selection of T cell receptor beta chains follows, all from one sample in a study of OX40 agonist ivuxolimab in advanced cancers. Profiled with immunoSEQ multiplex PCR; TCRdb holds only in-frame clones, not every one. Counted here are around 120,000 clones, roughly nine tenths occurring once; the ten biggest clones make up about 0.55%. The sequences come from CD4+ or CD8+ T cells sorted from blood, collected in a trial of the OX40 agonist ivuxolimab. The receptors shown here come from an adult with an advanced solid tumor such as melanoma, head and neck, liver or kidney cancer. CDR3s include the opening cysteine and the closing phenylalanine or tryptophan. D genes are given only for firm matches. Not all rows give a size; the values are once, few, many and, for expanded clones, a class.

TRBV28	.	.	TRBJ1-3	CASSFRDSGNTIYF	TGTGCCAGCAGTTTTAGGGACTCTGGAAACACCATATATTTT
TRBV19	TRBD2	.	TRBJ2-7	CASSASSGETYEQYF	TGTGCCAGTAGTGCATCTAGCGGGGAAACCTACGAGCAGTACTTC
TRBV7-2	.	.	TRBJ1-5	CASSPGTNARTQHF	TGTGCCAGCAGCCCCGGGACAAATGCTCGGACCCAGCATTTT
TRBV28	.	.	TRBJ2-7	CASSFGGAGGDLYEQYF	TGTGCCAGCAGTTTTGGAGGGGCAGGGGGGGACCTTTACGAGCAGTACTTC
TRBV5-4	.	once	TRBJ1-5	CASSQDLGFNQPQHF	TGTGCCAGCAGCCAAGATTTGGGGTTTAATCAGCCCCAGCATTTT
TRBV27	.	.	TRBJ2-6	CASEVDSARSGANVLTF	TGTGCCAGCGAAGTAGACAGCGCCCGCTCTGGGGCCAACGTCCTGACTTTC
TRBV7-8	TRBD1	.	TRBJ1-1	CASSLEGAVEAFF	TGTGCCAGCAGCTTAGAGGGGGCAGTTGAAGCTTTCTTT
TRBV18	TRBD1	few	TRBJ1-2	CASSPGQGDDYGYTF	TGTGCCAGCTCACCCGGACAGGGGGACGACTATGGCTACACCTTC
TRBV7-2	TRBD1	.	TRBJ1-6	CASSAGQGRSPLHF	TGTGCCAGCAGCGCCGGACAGGGGCGTTCACCCCTCCACTTT
TRBV5-4	.	.	TRBJ1-2	CASSLDGARNYGYTF	TGTGCCAGCAGCTTGGACGGGGCTAGGAACTATGGCTACACCTTC
TRBV9	.	.	TRBJ1-3	CASSVEVGKVSGGNTIYF	TGTGCCAGCAGCGTAGAGGTAGGGAAAGTAAGCGGCGGAAACACCATATATTTT
TRBV7-8	.	.	TRBJ1-1	CASSLVVTGTTEAFF	TGTGCCAGCAGCTTAGTTGTGACAGGAACGACTGAAGCTTTCTTT
TRBV2	TRBD1	.	TRBJ1-2	CASSWGQSYGYTF	TGTGCCAGCAGCTGGGGACAGTCCTATGGCTACACCTTC
TRBV7-2	TRBD2	.	TRBJ2-2	CASSLRRGGTGELFF	TGTGCCAGCAGCTTACGGCGGGGGGGCACCGGGGAGCTGTTTTTT
TRBV11-2	TRBD1	once	TRBJ2-3	CASSLVVSGGWDTQYF	TGTGCCAGCAGCTTAGTGGTCTCAGGGGGCTGGGATACGCAGTATTTT
TRBV9	TRBD1	.	TRBJ1-2	CASSPQGGLHGYTF	TGTGCCAGCAGCCCTCAGGGGGGTCTCCATGGCTACACCTTC
TRBV25-1	TRBD2	.	TRBJ2-3	CASSTGGAGTDTQYF	TGTGCCAGCAGCACCGGGGGGGCCGGCACAGATACGCAGTATTTT
TRBV7-2	.	.	TRBJ2-7	CASSHSYSVGEQYF	TGTGCCAGCAGCCATTCTTATTCGGTTGGCGAGCAGTACTTC
TRBV10-2	.	.	TRBJ2-7	CASSESNEQYF	TGCGCCAGCAGTGAATCGAACGAGCAGTACTTC
TRBV2	TRBD2	.	TRBJ2-7	CASSDRLAGGDYEQYF	TGTGCCAGCAGTGATCGACTAGCGGGGGGAGACTACGAGCAGTACTTC
TRBV30	.	.	TRBJ2-1	CAWRGSSYNEQFF	TGTGCCTGGAGGGGCAGCTCCTACAATGAGCAGTTCTTC
TRBV4-3	.	.	TRBJ1-4	CASQQGEGEKLFF	TGCGCCAGCCAACAAGGGGAGGGCGAAAAACTGTTTTTT
TRBV7-9	TRBD1	.	TRBJ1-1	CASRGTGNYGAFF	TGTGCCAGCAGGGGGACAGGGAATTATGGAGCTTTCTTT
TRBV18	.	.	TRBJ2-5	CASVGPGETQYF	TGTGCCAGCGTGGGACCCGGTGAGACCCAGTACTTC
TRBV6-5	.	.	TRBJ1-6	CASSYAQPGYSPLHF	TGTGCCAGCAGTTACGCACAACCGGGCTATTCACCCCTCCACTTT
TRBV6-5	.	once	TRBJ2-3	CASRNSADTQYF	TGTGCCAGCAGAAATAGCGCAGATACGCAGTATTTT
TRBV11-3	.	.	TRBJ2-7	CASSLDLGRPGTYEQYF	TGTGCCAGCAGCTTAGATCTTGGCAGGCCGGGAACTTACGAGCAGTACTTC
TRBV10-3	.	few	TRBJ2-7	CATEAGSYEQYF	TGTGCCACGGAGGCGGGGAGCTACGAGCAGTACTTC
TRBV18	.	.	TRBJ1-3	CASSPRQENTIYF	TGTGCCAGCTCACCACGACAGGAAAACACCATATATTTT
TRBV7-2	TRBD1	.	TRBJ2-7	CASSPDRVGQYF	TGTGCCAGCAGTCCGGACAGGGTGGGGCAGTACTTC
TRBV7-2	.	.	TRBJ2-3	CASSLADTKGGTQYF	TGTGCCAGCAGCTTAGCCGACACTAAAGGGGGTACGCAGTATTTT
TRBV18	.	.	TRBJ1-1	CASSPNRGGTEAFF	TGTGCCAGCTCACCTAATCGTGGGGGCACTGAAGCTTTCTTT
TRBV7-2	TRBD1	.	TRBJ2-1	CASRGQGSYNEQFF	TGTGCCAGCCGGGGACAGGGTTCCTACAATGAGCAGTTCTTC
TRBV28	TRBD1	.	TRBJ1-4	CASSSGTAQEKLFF	TGTGCCAGCAGCTCGGGGACAGCCCAAGAAAAACTGTTTTTT